The rows below give T cell receptor beta chains drawn from one sample of a study of cytotoxic CD8 clonotypes in ibrutinib-treated CLL. TCRdb's table, derived via immunoSEQ multiplex PCR, lists solely in-frame clones and lacks some. The sample lists around 160,000 clones, around nine tenths occurring once. Source: PBMCs, taken at disease progression, from a patient treated with ibrutinib. Receptors were obtained from a human donor with chronic lymphocytic leukemia. CDR3s include the opening cysteine and the closing phenylalanine or tryptophan. A D gene is named only where the DNA matches it firmly. Rows may omit the clone size; those that give it use once, few, many or a size class.

>.|TRBV6-1|.|TRBJ2-7
TGTGCCAGCAGTGATGGGGGGCTTGGCTCCTACGAGCAGTACTTC
CASSDGGLGSYEQYF
>.|TRBV11-2|.|TRBJ1-2
TGTGCCAGCAGCCCCGACAGGAGCTATGGCTACACCTTC
CASSPDRSYGYTF
>TRBD2|TRBV9|.|TRBJ2-7
TGTGCCAGCAGCCCTGGGGCGGGAGGACTAGCGGAACAAGAGCAGTACTTC
CASSPGAGGLAEQEQYF
>TRBD2|TRBV10-2|.|TRBJ2-1
TGCGCCAGCAAACCCACTAGCGGGAGGGCCGCTGATGAGCAGTTCTTC
CASKPTSGRAADEQFF
>TRBD2|TRBV20-1|.|TRBJ2-7
TGCAGTGCCAGGGACTACTACGAGCAGTACTTC
CSARDYYEQYF
>.|TRBV5-1|.|TRBJ1-1
TGCGCCAGCACCGGAGGTGGAGGGCGCTCGATGAACACTGAAGCTTTCTTT
CASTGGGGRSMNTEAFF
>TRBD2|TRBV27|.|TRBJ2-7
TGTGCCAGCAGTTTCGCTAGCGGGTTATCCTACGAGCAGTACTTC
CASSFASGLSYEQYF
>.|TRBV28|.|TRBJ2-7
TGTGCCAGCAGTTTACTCGGAACCTACGAGCAGTACTTC
CASSLLGTYEQYF
>TRBD2|TRBV18|once|TRBJ2-1
TGTGCCAGCTCACCACCCGTGGGGCAACAGACTAGCTGGTACAATGAGCAGTTCTTC
CASSPPVGQQTSWYNEQFF
>.|TRBV5-6|.|TRBJ1-1
TGTGCCAGCAGCTTGGTTATCAGTGACTACACTGAAGCTTTCTTT
CASSLVISDYTEAFF
>.|TRBV6-5|.|TRBJ2-1
TGTGCCAGCAGCCAAAGCGGCAGCTCCTACAATGAGCAGTTCTTC
CASSQSGSSYNEQFF
>.|TRBV6-1|.|TRBJ2-1
TGTGCCAGCAGTGAGAGAACCGCCTACAATGAGCAGTTCTTC
CASSERTAYNEQFF
>.|TRBV7-3|.|TRBJ1-3
TGTGCCAGCAGCCTCTCTCCCGGGGGAAACACCATATATTTT
CASSLSPGGNTIYF
>.|TRBV5-1|few|TRBJ1-1
TGCGCCAGCAGCCAAGCGGGAGTCATGAACACTGAAGCTTTCTTT
CASSQAGVMNTEAFF
>TRBD1|TRBV18|.|TRBJ2-3
TGTGCCAGCTCCCTCGACAGGGGGAGCACAGATACGCAGTATTTT
CASSLDRGSTDTQYF
>.|TRBV11-2|once|TRBJ1-1
TGTGCCAGCAGCCCCCTCCTTGGGGTACGGCAGGGCAGCACTGAAGCTTTCTTT
CASSPLLGVRQGSTEAFF
>TRBD1|TRBV25-1|few|TRBJ1-4
TGTGCCAGCAGTTCGGCAGGGGGTGAAAAACTGTTTTTT
CASSSAGGEKLFF
>.|TRBV4-3|.|TRBJ2-1
TGCGCCAGCAGCCAAGATGCCGGCCGTCTCTTCAATGAGCAGTTCTTC
CASSQDAGRLFNEQFF
>.|TRBV7-3|.|TRBJ1-1
TGTGCCAGCAGACCGATAGGGCTGGGGTCATCGAACACTGAAGCTTTCTTT
CASRPIGLGSSNTEAFF
>.|TRBV6-5|.|TRBJ2-1
TGTGCCAGCAGCCCAAGGGACACATACAATGAGCAGTTCTTC
CASSPRDTYNEQFF
>TRBD2|TRBV11-2|.|TRBJ2-1
TGTGCCAGCAGCTTAGTCGCGGGAGGAGTCGATGAGCAGTTCTTC
CASSLVAGGVDEQFF
>.|TRBV5-6|.|TRBJ2-1
TGTGCCAGCAGCTTGTGGGGGACACTTCCCTACAATGAGCAGTTCTTC
CASSLWGTLPYNEQFF
>TRBD2|TRBV29-1|.|TRBJ2-1
TGCAGCGTTAGTTCTAGCGGGATGAATGAGCAGTTCTTC
CSVSSSGMNEQFF
>TRBD2|TRBV19|.|TRBJ2-1
TGTGCCAGTAGTCCCCGCGGGGGGGCCCCTAAGTGGGGGAGCCCCAATGAGCAGTTCTTC
CASSPRGGAPKWGSPNEQFF
>TRBD1|TRBV18|.|TRBJ2-7
TGTGCCAGCTCACCCGGGACAGGGGCCTCCTACGAGCAGTACTTC
CASSPGTGASYEQYF
>.|TRBV5-1|once|TRBJ2-1
TGCGCCAGCAGCTTGTCCCGATACAATGAGCAGTTCTTC
CASSLSRYNEQFF
>.|TRBV5-6|.|TRBJ1-3
TGTGCCAGCAGCTTAAGGGGCCGACAAACTGGAAACACCATATATTTT
CASSLRGRQTGNTIYF
>.|TRBV4-3|.|TRBJ2-6
TGCGCCAGCAGCCAAGGCGGAGGGGCCTCTGGGGCCAACGTCCTGACTTTC
CASSQGGGASGANVLTF
>.|TRBV7-2|.|TRBJ2-7
TGTGCCAGCAGCTTTTTAATGGGCGAGCAGTACTTC
CASSFLMGEQYF
>.|TRBV19|once|TRBJ1-2
TGTGCCAGTAGTACCCGGGACATGCGGGGCTACACCTTC
CASSTRDMRGYTF
>.|TRBV5-6|.|TRBJ2-2
TGTGCCAGCAGCTTGTGGGCAACCACTGGGGAGCTGTTTTTT
CASSLWATTGELFF
>.|TRBV15|.|TRBJ1-5
TGTGCCACCAGCAGAGAGGCCGGACTTAGGCCCCAGCATTTT
CATSREAGLRPQHF
>.|TRBV10-3|many|TRBJ2-6
TGTGCCATCCTAGACAGGCCCTCTGGGGCCAACGTCCTGACTTTC
CAILDRPSGANVLTF
>.|TRBV2|once|TRBJ1-1
TGTGCCAGCAGTGAAGAACAGTACACTGAAGCTTTCTTT
CASSEEQYTEAFF
>.|TRBV12-2|.|TRBJ1-4
TGTGCAAGTCGCTTAGAACAGGGCGAAGCTAATGCAACTAATGAAAAACTGTTTTTT
CASRLEQGEANATNEKLFF
>TRBD1|TRBV7-9|.|TRBJ1-5
TGTGCCAGCAGCTTGGGGCCAGGGCAGGGGGCTCGAAGCAATCAGCCCCAGCATTTT
CASSLGPGQGARSNQPQHF
>TRBD1|TRBV19|.|TRBJ1-4
TGTGCCAGTAGTGCGGACAGGGATGAAAAACTGTTTTTT
CASSADRDEKLFF
>TRBD1|TRBV6-5|.|TRBJ2-3
TGTGCCAGCAGTTATAGGCAGGGGGTGGCAGATACGCAGTATTTT
CASSYRQGVADTQYF
>TRBD1|TRBV6-6|.|TRBJ1-5
TGTGCCAGCAGCCCGGACAGGGGGCGTGAGCCCCAGCATTTT
CASSPDRGREPQHF
>.|TRBV6-1|.|TRBJ1-2
TGTGCCAGCAGTGAAGAAGTTGGCTTTACCGGCTACACCTTC
CASSEEVGFTGYTF
>.|TRBV28|.|TRBJ2-7
TGTGCCAGCATAGGGGAAATGCCCCCTTACGAGCAGTACTTC
CASIGEMPPYEQYF
>.|TRBV6-5|.|TRBJ2-7
TGTGCCAGCAGTTACTCGTACAGCGCCTACGAGCAGTACTTC
CASSYSYSAYEQYF